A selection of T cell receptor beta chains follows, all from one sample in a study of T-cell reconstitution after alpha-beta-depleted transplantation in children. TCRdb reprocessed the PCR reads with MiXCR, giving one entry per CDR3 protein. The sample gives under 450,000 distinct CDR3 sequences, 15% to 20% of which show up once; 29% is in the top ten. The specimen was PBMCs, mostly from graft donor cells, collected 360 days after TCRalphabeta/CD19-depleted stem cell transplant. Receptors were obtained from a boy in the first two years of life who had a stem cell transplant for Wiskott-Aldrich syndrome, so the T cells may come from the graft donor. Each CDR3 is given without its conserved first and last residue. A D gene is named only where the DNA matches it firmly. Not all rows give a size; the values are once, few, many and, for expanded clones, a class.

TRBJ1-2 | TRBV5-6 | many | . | ASSSQDEYGYT
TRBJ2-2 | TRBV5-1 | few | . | ASSLTGIDGELF
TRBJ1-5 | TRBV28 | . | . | AYGGSYNQPQH
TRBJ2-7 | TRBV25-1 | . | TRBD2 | ASRGVYELAGGTHYEQY
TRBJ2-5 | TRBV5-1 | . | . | ASSLAGRYLQETQY
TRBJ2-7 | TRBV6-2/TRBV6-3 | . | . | ASRAGITYEQY
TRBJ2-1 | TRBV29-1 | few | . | SVDPFYNEQF
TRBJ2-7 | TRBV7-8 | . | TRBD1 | ASSSGTGPGYEQY
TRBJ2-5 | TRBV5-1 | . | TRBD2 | ASSAGTSGSGETQY
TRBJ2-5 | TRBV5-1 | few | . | ASSAGHSLETQY
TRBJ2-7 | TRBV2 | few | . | ASTPGDTSYEQY
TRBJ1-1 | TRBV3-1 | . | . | ASSQDRLNTEAF
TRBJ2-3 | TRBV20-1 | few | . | SARRWGSTDTQY
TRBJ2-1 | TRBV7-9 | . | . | ASSLATGHEQF
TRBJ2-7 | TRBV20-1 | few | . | SAGALYEQY
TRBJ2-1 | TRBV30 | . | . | AWDPGAYNEQF
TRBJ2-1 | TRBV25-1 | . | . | ASSVWDSYNEQF
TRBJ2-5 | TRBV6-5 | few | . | ASSYHMTSQETQY
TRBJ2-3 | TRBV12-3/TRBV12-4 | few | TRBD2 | ASSFPRGADTQY
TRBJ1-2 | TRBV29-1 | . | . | SVEDPKGDHYGYT